One and the same sample provided the 25 T cell receptor beta chains below, sequenced in a study of T cell responses to AZD1222 COVID-19 vaccine. Using immunoSEQ multiplex PCR, the repertoire was profiled, and TCRdb retains in-frame clones only, with some absent. The sample holds some 120,000 clones, 88% seen once. Sequenced here: peripheral blood, sampled on day 0 of MenACWY control vaccination. The source is an adult in good health.

The chain has TRBV5-1 and TRBJ2-7; 10 bases align to TRBD2. Germline values: CDR1 SGHRS, CDR2 YFSETQ. CDR3 length: 16 residues. V was clipped by 0 bases and J by 0 bases; unmatched bases: 3. The CDR3 here is CASSLVPSGGSYEQYF. As DNA, the CDR3 is TGCGCCAGCAGCTTGGTCCCTAGCGGGGGCTCCTACGAGCAGTACTTC.

This rearrangement joins TRBV7-2 to TRBJ1-1; no definite D call. Germline V CDR1 and CDR2: SGHTA, FQGNSA. V lost 5 bases and J lost 4, with 20 bases in between. This CDR3 is 16 amino acids long. CDR3 amino acids: CASSILRRSGSTEAFF. The CDR3 nucleotides read TGTGCCAGCAGCATACTTAGGCGATCCGGGAGCACTGAAGCTTTCTTT.

The chain combines TRBV5-5 with TRBJ1-2; D gene ambiguous. This CDR3 spans 15 amino acids. Germline V lookup: CDR1 SGHKS, CDR2 YYEKEE (reference sequence). V lost 4 bases and J 5 bases, leaving 18 bases between the germline ends. CDR3 in DNA: TGTGCCAGCAGCCCTGCCGCCGCCCAACCTTATGGCTACACCTTC. Its translation is CASSPAAAQPYGYTF. Supplemented by reference TRBV5-5 and TRBJ1-2, the full variable domain reads DAGVTQSPTHLIKTRGQQVTLRCSPISGHKSVSWYQQVLGQGPQFIFQYYEKEERGRGNFPDRFSARQFPNYSSELNVNALLLGDSALYLCASSPAAAQPYGYTFGSGTRLTVV.

This chain uses TRBV5-6 with TRBJ2-5; 9 bases fit TRBD2. Germline V gene data show CDR1 as SGHDT and CDR2 as YYEEEE. V shed 4 bases and J 4 bases; nucleotides not matched to a gene: 14. The CDR3 has 17 residues. CDR3 protein: CASSLREVAGVRETQYF. The CDR3 bases are TGTGCCAGCAGCCTCCGTGAGGTAGCGGGAGTAAGAGAGACCCAGTACTTC.

The rearrangement uses TRBV4-1 and TRBJ1-1; 10 positions match TRBD1. Germline CDR1 and CDR2: MGHRA and YSYEKL. The CDR3 extends over 15 amino acids. After removal of 2 bases from V and 11 bases from J, the junction contained 11 bases not matched to a gene. In nucleotides, the CDR3 is TGCGCCAGCAGCCAAACCCGGGACAGGGGTGTGTTGGCTTTCTTT. Protein sequence: CASSQTRDRGVLAFF.

This clone has a handful of counts. V is TRBV6-4 and J is TRBJ2-5; D is possibly TRBD1 (6 bases). This CDR3 has 14 residues. Per the germline V gene, CDR1 is MRHNA and CDR2 is SNTAGT. Trimming pared 6 bases from V and 1 base from J, leaving 12 bases between. DNA for the CDR3: TGTGCCAGCAGGGGGGACACCCGCCAAGAGACCCAGTACTTC. Translated: CASRGDTRQETQYF.

The CDR3 here is CASSSRSSGVNEQFF. CDR3 nucleotides: TGTGCCAGCAGCTCCCGGTCTAGCGGGGTCAATGAGCAGTTCTTC. The J gene is TRBJ2-1, the V gene TRBV3-1 (or the pseudogene TRBV3-2); 9 bases match TRBD2. J lost 6 bases, V lost 5 bases, and 8 bases had no gene match. The CDR3 totals 15 residues. Germline loops: CDR1 LGHDT, CDR2 YNNKEL (reference sequence).

In DNA, the CDR3 is TGCGCCAGCAGCCAAGATTATGGGGTCGGCAGTAGGAACACTGAAGCTTTCTTT. Translation gives CASSQDYGVGSRNTEAFF. This chain joins TRBV4-1 and TRBJ1-1; D unresolved. This CDR3 spans 18 amino acids. CDR1 is MGHRA, CDR2 YSYEKL, per germline. Trimming stripped 0 bases from V and 1 base from J, with 18 bases between.

This clone was seen more than once but under ten times. This chain uses TRBV5-5 with TRBJ2-7; 11 nucleotides line up with TRBD2. Unmatched junction bases numbered 6, after V lost 5 bases and J lost 2 bases. This CDR3 spans 15 amino acids. Germline V gene sequence: CDR1 SGHKS, CDR2 YYEKEE (reference sequence). CDR3 sequence reads: CASSLAGGPTYEQYF. CDR3 bases: TGTGCCAGCAGTTTAGCGGGAGGGCCGACCTACGAGCAGTACTTC.

This chain joins TRBV7-9 and TRBJ1-1, with D uncertain. Germline V lookup: CDR1 SEHNR, CDR2 FQNEAQ (reference sequence). The CDR3 contains 14 residues. Trimming took off 6 bases at V and 1 base at J, with 12 bases between the two ends. The CDR3 bases are TGTGCCAGCAGTTTCAATACAGAGAACACTGAAGCTTTCTTT. Translating it yields CASSFNTENTEAFF.

The chain is built from TRBV5-1 and TRBJ2-7; 10 positions match TRBD1. V lost 7 bases, J lost 5 bases, and 6 bases stayed unmatched. The CDR3 runs to 13 residues. The V gene's germline CDR1 is SGHRS and CDR2 YFSETQ. CDR3 residues: CASGGDRGNEQYF. The CDR3 DNA sequence: TGCGCCAGCGGGGGGGACAGGGGCAACGAGCAGTACTTC.

The V and J genes are TRBV28 and TRBJ1-4; the D is unclear. Trimming stripped 4 bases from V and 13 bases from J, with 16 bases between. Per the germline V gene, CDR1 is MDHEN and CDR2 is SYDVKM. The CDR3 totals 13 residues. CDR3 amino acids: CASSSRYEIRLFF. The CDR3 nucleotides are TGTGCCAGCAGTTCGAGATACGAAATCCGACTGTTTTTT.

This rearrangement joins TRBV27 to TRBJ1-2; 11 bases fit TRBD1. Germline V lookup: CDR1 MNHEY, CDR2 SMNVEV (reference sequence). The length of the CDR3 is 15 residues. V was clipped by 8 bases and J by 1 base; unmatched bases: 6. The CDR3 protein is CASGGQGAGNYGYTF. The CDR3 DNA reads as TGTGCCAGCGGTGGACAGGGGGCCGGTAACTATGGCTACACCTTC.

This chain joins TRBV4-1 and TRBJ2-7; TRBD1 aligns across 9 bases. The CDR3 is 17 residues long. Looked up from germline, CDR1 is MGHRA and CDR2 is YSYEKL. With V trimmed by 2 bases and J by 4 bases, 12 bases remained unmatched. CDR3 bases: TGCGCCAGCAGCCAAAGGAAGGGGACAGGGAAGTTGTACGAGCAGTACTTC. Its protein product is CASSQRKGTGKLYEQYF.

The chain uses TRBV24-1 and TRBJ1-2; a weak D match, TRBD1 (6 bases). The CDR3 runs 16 residues. Germline CDR1 is KGHDR and CDR2 is SFDVKD. Trimming left V 2 bases short and J 3 bases short, with 15 bases between. CDR3: CATSDSSGQHYYGYTF. In DNA form, the CDR3 reads TGTGCCACCAGTGATTCATCCGGACAGCACTACTATGGCTACACCTTC.

The rearrangement uses TRBV7-6 and TRBJ1-1; the match to TRBD1 covers 7 bases. J was trimmed by 9 bases and V by 5 bases; bases with no gene match: 9. The CDR3 covers 13 residues. Looked up from germline, CDR1 is SGHVS and CDR2 is FNYEAQ. CDR3 in DNA: TGTGCCAGCAGCGCCCAGGGACAGTCGAAAGCTTTCTTT. Its translation: CASSAQGQSKAFF.

The V call is TRBV11-3, the J call TRBJ2-5; unclear D gene. CDR1 is SGHNT, CDR2 YENEEA, per germline. V lost 4 bases, J lost 4 bases, and 13 bases lay in between. The CDR3 sequence is 14 residues long. CDR3 amino acids: CASSSRTTRETQYF. The CDR3 DNA reads as TGTGCCAGCAGCTCCCGAACCACCCGAGAGACCCAGTACTTC.

The chain is built from TRBV21-1 and TRBJ2-7; TRBD2 was called by the table and not checked on the DNA. TRBV21-1 is a documented pseudogene. The CDR3 is 15 amino acids. CDR3 sequence reads: CASSKGAGVSHEQYF. DNA of the CDR3: TGTGCCAGCAGCAAAGGTGCGGGAGTCTCCCACGAGCAGTACTTC.

V gene TRBV24-1 combines with J gene TRBJ1-4; D ambiguous. The CDR3 spans 12 residues. V lost 8 bases and J 11 bases, leaving 14 bases between the germline ends. Germline V gives CDR1 KGHDR, CDR2 SFDVKD. This CDR3 is CATKSQQGKLFF. The CDR3 coding sequence is TGTGCCACCAAGAGCCAGCAAGGGAAACTGTTTTTT.

This CDR3 reads CASSVGSEETQYF. CDR3 sequence (DNA): TGCGCCAGCAGCGTGGGGTCCGAAGAGACCCAGTACTTC. The rearrangement links TRBV5-1 to TRBJ2-5; D is unresolved. CDR1 and CDR2 from the germline V gene are SGHRS and YFSETQ. The CDR3 is 13 residues long. Trimming stripped 4 bases from V and 3 bases from J, with 10 bases between. The full variable domain, its missing parts supplied by reference TRBV5-1 and TRBJ2-5, is KAGVTQTPRYLIKTRGQQVTLSCSPISGHRSVSWYQQTPGQGLQFLFEYFSETQRNKGNFPGRFSGRQFSNSRSEMNVSTLELGDSALYLCASSVGSEETQYFGPGTRLLVL.

The rearrangement links TRBV11-3 to TRBJ2-7; TRBD1 agrees at 8 bases. Germline CDR1 reads SGHNT; CDR2 reads YENEEA. CDR3 size: 13 residues. The trim removed 5 bases at V and 6 bases at J, leaving 6 bases unmatched. The CDR3 reads CASSLYTGGEQYF. In nucleotides, the CDR3 is TGTGCCAGCAGCCTTTACACAGGGGGCGAGCAGTACTTC.

V and J are TRBV19 and TRBJ1-1; D might be TRBD1 (5 bases). The V gene lost 2 bases and the J gene lost 4 bases, with 14 bases spanning the gap. CDR1 and CDR2 (germline): LNHDA, SQIVND (reference sequence). The CDR3 spans 15 residues. The CDR3 loop reads CASSIIAGIGTEAFF. The CDR3 region has the DNA TGTGCCAGTAGTATAATTGCAGGGATTGGCACTGAAGCTTTCTTT.

The gene calls are TRBV24-1 and TRBJ1-1; D is uncertain. The germline V and J ends were trimmed by 2 bases and 1 base, with 1 base remaining between them. CDR1 and CDR2 (germline): KGHDR, SFDVKD. The CDR3 is 12 amino acids. CDR3 coding DNA: TGTGCCACCAGTGATTCGAACACTGAAGCTTTCTTT. Translation gives CATSDSNTEAFF.

The chain carries TRBV2 and TRBJ2-5; no definite D call. The CDR3 has 13 amino acids. The ends were cut back, 4 bases at V and 2 bases at J, with 8 bases in the middle. Germline CDR1 SNHLY, CDR2 FYNNEI. CDR3 nucleotide sequence: TGTGCCAGCAGTGGGAACAGACAAGAGACCCAGTACTTC. Its protein product is CASSGNRQETQYF. Full variable domain (remainder filled in from reference TRBV2 and TRBJ2-5): EPEVTQTPSHQVTQMGQEVILRCVPISNHLYFYWYRQILGQKVEFLVSFYNNEISEKSEIFDDQFSVERPDGSNFTLKIRSTKLEDSAMYFCASSGNRQETQYFGPGTRLLVL.

This chain joins TRBV11-2 and TRBJ2-7, with TRBD2 identical over 8 bases. This CDR3 region has 14 residues. V lost 1 base and J lost 4; bases outside the gene matches: 3. Germline V gives CDR1 SGHAT, CDR2 FQNNGV. CDR3 in amino acids: CASSLVGRAYEQYF. As DNA, the CDR3 is TGTGCCAGCAGCTTAGTCGGGAGGGCGTACGAGCAGTACTTC.